This T cell receptor (beta chain) was documented in a study of identical twins. The CDR3 is made up of 13 amino acids. J was trimmed by 6 bases and V by 8 bases; bases with no gene match: 5. Template switching supplied a universal primer site; unique molecular identifiers were carried on the cDNA. TCRdb analysed the 5' RACE reads with MiXCR anew, one entry per CDR3 protein. The sample has around 470,000 distinct CDR3 sequences, approximately 15% seen once. Study-wide findings and caveats: There were fewer insertions in abundant cord blood beta clonotypes, but memory repertoires showed no such pattern. Zero-insertion analyses might be partly confounded by invariant T cells like MAIT and iNKT. Twin pairs had excess sharing that was weaker in beta out-of-frame sequences.

This clonotype was counted a few times. Its specificity is unknown. These data also formed part of another study, on yellow fever vaccine responses in identical twins.

This TCR was recovered from a woman between 18 and 29 years old in good health. Sequenced sample: CD4+ T cells sorted from blood. The rearrangement joins TRBV12-3 or TRBV12-4 to TRBJ1-5; the match to TRBD1 covers 9 bases. The CDR3 DNA is TGTGCCAGCCGAGGACAGGGGAGTCAGCCCCAGCATTTT. This gives the protein CASRGQGSQPQHF.